The 9 T cell receptor beta chains below all came from one sample that was sequenced in a study of T cell changes during pregnancy in multiple sclerosis. The assay was immunoSEQ multiplex PCR, and TCRdb's table has in-frame clones only and misses some. The sample records about 50,000 clones, roughly 94% being singletons. This sample comprised CD4+ T cells from peripheral blood mononuclear cells, obtained in the third trimester of pregnancy. The receptors stem from a female donor with multiple sclerosis, enrolled in a pregnancy study.

The chain couples TRBV27 to TRBJ2-3, with 8 bases aligning to TRBD2. The CDR3 is 14 residues long. Trimming took 6 bases from V and 1 from J; bases not matched to a gene: 3. Germline values: CDR1 MNHEY, CDR2 SMNVEV (reference sequence). The CDR3 nucleotides are TGTGCCAGCAGCCCCGGGGGGGGCACAGATACGCAGTATTTT. Protein: CASSPGGGTDTQYF.

The chain is built from TRBV19 and TRBJ1-1; D may be TRBD1 (5 bases). V lost 3 bases to trimming and J lost 7 bases, with 21 bases between them. The V gene's germline CDR1 is LNHDA and CDR2 SQIVND (reference sequence). The CDR3 is 16 residues long. The CDR3 protein is CASSIFGHGGKGEAFF. Here the CDR3 DNA reads TGTGCCAGTAGTATCTTCGGCCACGGGGGGAAAGGTGAAGCTTTCTTT.

The rearrangement joins TRBV27 to TRBJ2-7; 8 positions agree with TRBD2. CDR1 and CDR2 (germline): MNHEY, SMNVEV (reference sequence). This CDR3 has 14 amino acids. V dropped 6 bases and J dropped 1; count of bases not matched to a gene: 5. Here the CDR3 reads CASRRTSGSYEQYF. The CDR3 DNA is TGTGCCAGCAGAAGAACTAGCGGTTCCTACGAGCAGTACTTC.

This chain links TRBV6-1 with TRBJ2-4; 7 nucleotides align to TRBD2. The CDR3 contains 14 residues. V shed 6 bases and J 3 bases; nucleotides not matched to a gene: 5. Germline CDR1 and CDR2: MNHNS and SASEGT. CDR3 nucleotide sequence: TGTGCCAGCAGCGGGAGGTCTGGCAAAAACATTCAGTACTTC. Translating it yields CASSGRSGKNIQYF.

The V and J genes are TRBV30 and TRBJ2-3, with 10 bases fitting TRBD1. This CDR3 spans 13 amino acids. V gave up 6 bases and J gave up 6 bases; unmatched junction bases: 6. Germline CDR1 reads GTSNPN; CDR2 reads SVGIG (reference sequence). The CDR3 coding sequence is TGTGCCTGCCGGGACAGGGGTTTGGATACGCAGTATTTT. Translation gives CACRDRGLDTQYF.

The chain couples TRBV28 to TRBJ2-1; TRBD2 agrees at 10 bases. CDR1 MDHEN and CDR2 SYDVKM come from the germline V gene. The ends lost 6 bases at V and 6 bases at J; junction bases unmatched: 11. The CDR3 extends over 16 amino acids. CDR3 loop: CASSPPASGRSNEQFF. Written as DNA, the CDR3 is TGTGCCAGCAGCCCTCCGGCTAGCGGGAGAAGCAATGAGCAGTTCTTC.

V gene TRBV14 combines with J gene TRBJ2-1; TRBD2 matches at 8 bases. J gave up 7 bases and V 0 bases, and 11 bases lay outside the gene matches. This CDR3 comprises 17 residues. Germline CDR1 and CDR2: SGHDN and FVKESK. This chain's CDR3 is CASSQDPNGGAKNEQFF. CDR3 in DNA: TGTGCCAGCAGCCAAGATCCCAACGGGGGGGCGAAAAATGAGCAGTTCTTC.

CDR3 DNA: TGTGCCAGCAGTTTATCAGAGTCCAGCACAGATACGCAGTATTTT. Translated, it gives CASSLSESSTDTQYF. The rearrangement links TRBV27 to TRBJ2-3; D gene unclear. The CDR3 has 15 residues. The V and J ends lost 0 bases and 0 bases respectively, with 7 bases between them. Germline assignment: CDR1 MNHEY and CDR2 SMNVEV (reference sequence).

The table lists this clone with a count of one. The chain employs TRBV9 and TRBJ2-7; 8 nucleotides align to TRBD2. The CDR3 loop spans 15 amino acids. The J segment lost 3 bases and the V segment lost 0 bases, leaving 5 bases of the junction unmatched. Germline loops: CDR1 SGDLS, CDR2 YYNGEE. This CDR3 reads CASSVGRGGIYEQYF. CDR3 DNA: TGTGCCAGCAGCGTAGGACGGGGGGGGATCTACGAGCAGTACTTC.